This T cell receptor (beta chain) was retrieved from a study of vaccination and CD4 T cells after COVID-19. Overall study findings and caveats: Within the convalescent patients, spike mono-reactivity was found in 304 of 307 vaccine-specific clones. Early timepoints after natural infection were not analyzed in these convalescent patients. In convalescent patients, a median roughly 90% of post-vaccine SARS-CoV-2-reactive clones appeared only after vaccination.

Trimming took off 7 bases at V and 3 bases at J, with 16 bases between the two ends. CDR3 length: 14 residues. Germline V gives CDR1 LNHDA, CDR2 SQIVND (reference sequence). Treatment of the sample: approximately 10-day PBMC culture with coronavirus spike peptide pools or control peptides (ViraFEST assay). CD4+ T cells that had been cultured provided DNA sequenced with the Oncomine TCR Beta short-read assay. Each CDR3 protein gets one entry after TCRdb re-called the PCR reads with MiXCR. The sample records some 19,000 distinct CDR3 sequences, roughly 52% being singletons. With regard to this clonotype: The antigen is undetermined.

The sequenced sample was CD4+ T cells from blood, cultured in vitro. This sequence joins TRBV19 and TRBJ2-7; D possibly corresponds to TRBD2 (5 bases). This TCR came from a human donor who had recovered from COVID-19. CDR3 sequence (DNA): TGTGCCAGTACTCCCAGCGGTCGTATCTACGAGCAGTACTTC. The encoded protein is CASTPSGRIYEQYF.